This TCR beta chain was sequenced during a study of cytomegalovirus exposure and HLA in healthy donors. Regarding the study as a whole: Serostatus for CMV was the only available immune exposure information. A later analysis showed that HLA-associated TCR beta chains had undergone more clonal expansion than equally common others. Reported results showed that the classifier diagnosed cytomegalovirus status with high specificity and sensitivity.

Trimming stripped 0 bases from V and 1 base from J, with 9 bases between. CDR1 is SEHNR and CDR2 is FQNEAQ in the germline V gene (reference sequence). This CDR3 comprises 15 residues. The PCR was carried out with 60 Vbeta primers and 13 Jbeta primers. Measured with immunoSEQ multiplex PCR; TCRdb has only the in-frame clones, and not every one. This table lists 150,000 to 200,000 clones. Turning to this clone: Its cognate antigen is unknown.

V usage is TRBV7-9 and J usage is TRBJ1-1; D remains ambiguous. The sequence derives from a man aged 25 to 40 in good health and CMV-seronegative. The material sequenced was PBMCs. The CDR3 sequence: CASSLASRKNTEAFF. In DNA, the CDR3 is TGTGCCAGCAGCTTAGCGTCCAGAAAGAACACTGAAGCTTTCTTT.